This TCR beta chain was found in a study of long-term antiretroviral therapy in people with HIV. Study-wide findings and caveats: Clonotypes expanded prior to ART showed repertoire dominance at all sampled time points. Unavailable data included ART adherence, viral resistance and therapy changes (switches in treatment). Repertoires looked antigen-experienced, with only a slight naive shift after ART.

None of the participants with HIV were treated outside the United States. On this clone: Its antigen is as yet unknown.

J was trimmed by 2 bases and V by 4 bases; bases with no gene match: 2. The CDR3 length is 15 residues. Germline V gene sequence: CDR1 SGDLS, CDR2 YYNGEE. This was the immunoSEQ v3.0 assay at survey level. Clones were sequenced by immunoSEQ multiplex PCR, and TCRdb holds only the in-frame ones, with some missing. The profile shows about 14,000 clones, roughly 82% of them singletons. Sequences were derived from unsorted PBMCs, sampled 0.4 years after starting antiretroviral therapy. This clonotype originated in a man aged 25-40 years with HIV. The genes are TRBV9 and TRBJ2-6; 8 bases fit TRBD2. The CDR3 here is CASSLLAAGANVLTF. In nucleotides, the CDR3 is TGTGCCAGCAGCTTACTAGCGGCTGGGGCCAACGTCCTGACTTTC. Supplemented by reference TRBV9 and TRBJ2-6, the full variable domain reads DSGVTQTPKHLITATGQRVTLRCSPRSGDLSVYWYQQSLDQGLQFLIQYYNGEERAKGNILERFSAQQFPDLHSELNLSSLELGDSALYFCASSLLAAGANVLTFGAGSRLTVL.